Sequencing of this T cell receptor beta chain was carried out in a study of beta chain features in type 1 diabetes. Study findings and constraints: Cells expressing TCR highly could be over-represented by cDNA sequencing.

This clone has only a few counts. Its antigen is currently unknown. About 100 mL of blood, on average, came from one heparinised draw per donor. CDR1 is SGHTA, CDR2 FQGNSA, per germline. This CDR3 spans 15 amino acids. Trimming took off 1 base at V and 1 base at J, with 9 bases between the two ends. What was sequenced were expressed TCRB transcripts, since all of the isolated RNA had been reverse transcribed. The method was immunoSEQ multiplex PCR; TCRdb's version includes in-frame clones alone and lacks a portion of them. Of under 450,000 clones listed, approximately 13% are singletons. This receptor was taken from a man aged 25-40 years in good health. Input material: naive CD4+ T cells from blood. J is TRBJ2-3 and V is TRBV7-2; the D call may be TRBD1 or TRBD2 (5 bases each). DNA for the CDR3: TGTGCCAGCAGCTTAGGGATGGGGGGCACAGATACGCAGTATTTT. This codes for CASSLGMGGTDTQYF. Using reference TRBV7-2 and TRBJ2-3 for the parts outside the CDR3, the full variable domain is GAGVSQSPSNKVTEKGKDVELRCDPISGHTALYWYRQSLGQGLEFLIYFQGNSAPDKSGLPSDRFSAERTGGSVSTLTIQRTQQEDSAVYLCASSLGMGGTDTQYFGPGTRLTVL.